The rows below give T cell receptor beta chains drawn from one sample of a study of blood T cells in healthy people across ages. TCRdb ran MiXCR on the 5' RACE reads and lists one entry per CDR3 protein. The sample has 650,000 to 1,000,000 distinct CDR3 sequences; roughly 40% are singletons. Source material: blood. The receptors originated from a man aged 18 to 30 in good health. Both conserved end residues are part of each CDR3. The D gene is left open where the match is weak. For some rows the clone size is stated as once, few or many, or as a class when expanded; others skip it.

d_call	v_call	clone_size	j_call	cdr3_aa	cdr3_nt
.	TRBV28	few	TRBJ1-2	CASTPSTRNYGYTF	TGTGCCAGCACCCCTAGTACACGGAACTATGGCTACACCTTC
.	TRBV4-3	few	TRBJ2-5	CASSQDFADHQETQYF	TGCGCCAGCAGCCAAGATTTTGCGGATCACCAAGAGACCCAGTACTTC
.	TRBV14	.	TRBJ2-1	CASSQVSGYEQFF	TGTGCCAGCAGCCAAGTTTCGGGTTACGAGCAGTTCTTC
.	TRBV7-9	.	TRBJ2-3	CASRYPPGDTQYF	TGTGCCAGCAGGTACCCGCCGGGAGATACGCAGTATTTT
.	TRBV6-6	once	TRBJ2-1	CAGRGGVNSYNEQFF	TGTGCCGGCAGGGGAGGGGTCAACTCCTACAATGAGCAGTTCTTC
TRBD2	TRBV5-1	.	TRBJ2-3	CASSLFGGADPRTQYF	TGCGCCAGCAGCTTGTTCGGGGGGGCTGATCCTCGTACGCAGTATTTT
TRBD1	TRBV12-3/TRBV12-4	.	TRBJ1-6	CTSSFAGQNSPPHF	TGTACCAGCAGTTTTGCGGGACAGAATTCACCCCCCCACTTT
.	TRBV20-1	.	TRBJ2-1	CSARWQEQFF	TGCAGTGCTAGATGGCAGGAGCAGTTCTTC
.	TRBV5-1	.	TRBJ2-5	CASSISLREETQYF	TGCGCCAGCAGCATCAGTCTCCGGGAGGAGACCCAGTACTTC
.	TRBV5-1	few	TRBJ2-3	CASSPEVGDTQYF	TGCGCCAGCAGCCCCGAGGTGGGAGATACGCAGTATTTT
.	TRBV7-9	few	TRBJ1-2	CASSLARGPGGGYTF	TGTGCCAGCAGCTTAGCGCGGGGCCCTGGCGGGGGCTACACCTTC
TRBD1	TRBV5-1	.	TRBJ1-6	CASSLAWTGGRNSPLHF	TGCGCCAGCAGCTTGGCATGGACAGGGGGCAGGAATTCACCCCTCCACTTT
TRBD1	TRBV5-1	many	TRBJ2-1	CASSPWVGTDNNEQFF	TGCGCCAGCAGCCCCTGGGTGGGGACAGACAACAATGAGCAGTTCTTC
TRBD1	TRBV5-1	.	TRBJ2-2	CASSYNGQGNGELFF	TGCGCCAGCAGCTATAACGGACAGGGGAACGGGGAGCTGTTTTTT
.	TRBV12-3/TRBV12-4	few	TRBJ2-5	CASNDQTPGEQYF	TGTGCCAGCAACGACCAAACTCCGGGTGAGCAGTACTTC
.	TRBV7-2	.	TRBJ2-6	CASSSQALRVANVLTF	TGTGCCAGCAGCTCTCAGGCCCTCAGGGTGGCCAACGTCCTGACTTTC
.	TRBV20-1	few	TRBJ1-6	CSAGLSDGYSPLHF	TGCAGTGCTGGACTCTCGGACGGATACTCACCCCTCCACTTT
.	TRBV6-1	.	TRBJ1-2	CASSEALGDYGYTF	TGTGCCAGCAGTGAGGCCCTGGGAGACTATGGCTACACCTTC
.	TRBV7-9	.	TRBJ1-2	CASSLESKNYGHTF	TGTGCCAGCAGCTTAGAATCCAAGAACTATGGCCACACCTTC
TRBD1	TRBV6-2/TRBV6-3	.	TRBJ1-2	CASSPRTGVSGYTF	TGTGCCAGCAGCCCGAGGACAGGGGTATCTGGCTACACCTTC
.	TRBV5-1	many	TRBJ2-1	CASSSAPASSYNEQFF	TGCGCCAGCAGCAGTGCACCGGCGAGCTCCTACAATGAGCAGTTCTTC
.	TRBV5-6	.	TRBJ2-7	CASGTGLGGEQYF	TGTGCCAGCGGCACCGGACTAGGGGGCGAGCAGTACTTC
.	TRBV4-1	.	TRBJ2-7	CASSQDRLLNYEQYF	TGCGCCAGCAGCCAAGATAGGTTGCTCAACTATGAGCAGTACTTC
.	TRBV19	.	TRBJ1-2	CAILVPGEGYTF	TGTGCCATCTTAGTACCTGGGGAGGGCTACACCTTC
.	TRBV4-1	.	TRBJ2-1	CASGQEPGTPQEQFF	TGCGCCAGCGGCCAAGAGCCGGGGACCCCCCAGGAGCAGTTCTTC
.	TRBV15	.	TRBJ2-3	CATSRDRVAVADTQYF	TGTGCCACCAGCAGAGATAGAGTAGCAGTTGCAGATACGCAGTATTTT
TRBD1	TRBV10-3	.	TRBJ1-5	CAISSTGGNNQPQHF	TGTGCCATCAGCTCCACAGGGGGTAACAATCAGCCCCAGCATTTT
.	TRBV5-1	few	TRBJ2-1	CASSLDFQGEQFF	TGCGCCAGCAGCTTGGATTTCCAGGGTGAGCAGTTCTTC
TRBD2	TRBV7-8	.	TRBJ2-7	CASSVAGRIYEQYF	TGTGCCAGCAGCGTAGCGGGTCGAATCTACGAGCAGTACTTC
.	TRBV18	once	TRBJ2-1	CVSSPRKDGTYEQFF	TGTGTCAGCTCACCCAGAAAGGACGGTACCTACGAGCAGTTCTTC
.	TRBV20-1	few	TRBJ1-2	CSAADGYGYTF	TGCAGTGCCGCAGACGGCTATGGCTACACCTTC
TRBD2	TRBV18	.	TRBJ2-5	CASSPFSGGAEETQYF	TGTGCCAGCTCACCGTTCAGCGGGGGGGCTGAAGAGACCCAGTACTTC
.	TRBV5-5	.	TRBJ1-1	CASSLRLLGNTEAFF	TGTGCCAGCAGCTTGCGGCTTTTAGGGAACACTGAAGCTTTCTTT
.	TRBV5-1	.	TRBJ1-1	CASSADNMNTEAFF	TGCGCCAGCAGCGCGGACAACATGAACACTGAAGCTTTCTTT
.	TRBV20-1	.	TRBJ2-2	CSASEGKGRQLFF	TGCAGTGCTAGTGAGGGGAAAGGTCGGCAGCTGTTTTTT
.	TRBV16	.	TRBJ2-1	CASSQWSGDQETQFF	TGTGCCAGCAGCCAATGGTCAGGAGACCAAGAGACCCAGTTCTTC
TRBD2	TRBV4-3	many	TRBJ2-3	CASSRRLAGESTDTQYF	TGCGCCAGCAGCCGAAGACTAGCGGGGGAGAGCACAGATACGCAGTATTTT
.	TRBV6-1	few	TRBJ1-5	CASRTVGTPNSNQPQHF	TGTGCCAGCAGAACCGTCGGGACACCCAATAGCAATCAGCCCCAGCATTTT
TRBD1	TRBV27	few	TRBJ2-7	CASSFGSQGLAYEQYF	TGTGCCAGCAGTTTTGGGTCACAGGGGCTTGCCTACGAGCAGTACTTC
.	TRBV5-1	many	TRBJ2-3	CASSLGRDTDTQYF	TGCGCCAGCAGCTTGGGCCGGGATACAGATACGCAGTATTTT
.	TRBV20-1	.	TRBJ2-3	CSARGYRPDTQYF	TGCAGTGCTAGGGGGTACCGCCCAGATACGCAGTATTTT
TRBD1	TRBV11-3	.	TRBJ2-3	CANSLGTGGTDTQYF	TGTGCCAACAGCTTGGGGACAGGGGGCACAGATACGCAGTATTTT
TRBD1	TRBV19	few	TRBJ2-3	CASSTGQRRDTQYF	TGTGCCAGTAGTACGGGACAGAGAAGAGATACGCAGTATTTT
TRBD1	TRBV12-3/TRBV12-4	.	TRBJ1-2	CASSRTGGFYGYTF	TGTGCCAGCAGCCGGACAGGGGGCTTCTATGGCTACACCTTC
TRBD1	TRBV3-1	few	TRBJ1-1	CASSAGTGEDTEAFF	TGTGCCAGCAGCGCCGGGACAGGGGAAGACACTGAAGCTTTCTTT
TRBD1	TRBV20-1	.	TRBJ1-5	CSARDPTAGGPDQPQHF	TGCAGTGCTAGAGACCCAACGGCAGGGGGCCCAGATCAGCCCCAGCATTTT
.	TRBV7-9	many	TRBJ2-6	CASSFRLSGANVLTF	TGTGCCAGCAGCTTTCGGTTGTCTGGGGCCAACGTCCTGACTTTC
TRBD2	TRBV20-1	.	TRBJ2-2	CSARGGLNTGELFF	TGCAGTGCTAGGGGGGGGTTGAATACCGGGGAGCTGTTTTTT
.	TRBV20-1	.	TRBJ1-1	CSATEVVNTEAFF	TGCAGTGCTACGGAGGTTGTGAACACTGAAGCTTTCTTT
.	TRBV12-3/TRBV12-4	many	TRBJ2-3	CASSFGPRDTQYF	TGTGCCAGCAGTTTTGGACCTAGAGATACGCAGTATTTT
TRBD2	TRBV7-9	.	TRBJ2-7	CASSPLADSPVEQYF	TGTGCCAGCAGCCCACTAGCGGACTCGCCTGTCGAGCAGTACTTC
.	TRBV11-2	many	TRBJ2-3	CASSLGLDTQYF	TGTGCCAGCAGCTTAGGGTTGGATACGCAGTATTTT